The 24 T cell receptor beta chains listed next were all sequenced from one sample in a study of CXCR3-negative and CXCR3-positive naive CD8 T cells. TRB cDNA was prepared as libraries by UMI-labeled 5' RACE. TCRdb re-called the 5' RACE reads and gives one entry per CDR3 protein, without DNA. This repertoire comprises 35,000 to 55,000 distinct CDR3 sequences; its ten largest clones make up 2% to 2.5%. The source material was naive CXCR3- CD8+ T cells from blood. Stated subset: CD45RO-CCR7+CD27+CD95- naive CD8+ T cells lacking CXCR3 (TNR3-). All receptors come from a human donor in good health. Some clones in this sample may be carry-over from other donors' samples.

The chain couples TRBV6-5 to TRBJ2-5; the TCRdb D gene call, TRBD2, has no DNA to confirm it. This CDR3 region has 18 residues. Germline values: CDR1 MNHEY, CDR2 SVGAGI. This CDR3 reads CASSYNPLAGGPQETQYF.

V and J are TRBV6-5 and TRBJ2-7; the TRBD1 assignment by TCRdb is unverifiable without DNA. Germline-derived CDR1 and CDR2 are MNHEY and SVGAGI. The CDR3 runs to 14 residues. CDR3 region: CASSSSITGGEQYF.

The V gene is TRBV7-9, the J gene TRBJ1-6. The germline V gene encodes CDR1 SEHNR and CDR2 FQNEAQ (reference sequence). There are 11 residues in the CDR3. CDR3 loop: CASSLDAPLHF.

The chain couples TRBV5-4 to TRBJ2-1; no DNA is available, so the TRBD2 call from TCRdb remains unchecked. CDR1 SGHNT and CDR2 YYREEE come from the germline V gene (reference sequence). The CDR3 runs 16 residues. This CDR3 is CASSFRLLAEYNEQFF.

The chain uses TRBV6-2 or TRBV6-3 and TRBJ2-1; absent DNA, TCRdb's TRBD2 call cannot be checked. The germline V gene has CDR1 MNHEY and CDR2 SVGEGT. CDR3 length: 15 amino acids. The CDR3 sequence: CASSYSETSGNEQFF.

This CDR3 reads CASSVNGHGTNEQFF. The J gene is TRBJ2-1, the V gene TRBV7-6; without DNA, the TCRdb call of TRBD1 cannot be checked. Germline assignment: CDR1 SGHVS and CDR2 FNYEAQ. The CDR3 loop spans 15 amino acids.

Here the CDR3 reads CASSLYSVGGRGEQYF. The chain has TRBV28 and TRBJ2-7; TCRdb indicates TRBD2, and absent DNA this call remains unverified. The CDR3 runs to 16 residues. Germline V CDR1 and CDR2: MDHEN, SYDVKM.

V usage is TRBV4-3 and J usage is TRBJ2-2; TCRdb lists TRBD1, though no DNA is available to test this call. The CDR3 is 16 amino acids. The germline V gene has CDR1 LGHNA and CDR2 YSLEER. The CDR3 reads CASSRERGANTGELFF.

The CDR3 protein is CSVDISEDEQFF. The V and J genes are TRBV29-1 and TRBJ2-1. Germline CDR1 SQVTM, CDR2 ANQGSEA. The CDR3 contains 12 residues.

The genes are TRBV5-1 and TRBJ2-7; as DNA is missing, the TRBD1 call by TCRdb cannot be tested. The length of the CDR3 is 16 residues. Germline V gives CDR1 SGHRS, CDR2 YFSETQ. Here the CDR3 reads CASTNLSGTGAHEQYF.

This sequence joins TRBV29-1 and TRBJ1-6. CDR1 is SQVTM, CDR2 ANQGSEA, per germline. This CDR3 spans 13 amino acids. Here the CDR3 reads CSVEVVSYDTLHF.

The chain's CDR3 is CASSSSSEWSAQETQYF. The chain couples TRBV27 to TRBJ2-5. The length of the CDR3 is 17 residues. The germline CDR1 and CDR2 sequences are MNHEY and SMNVEV (reference sequence).

J is TRBJ1-1 and V is TRBV6-6; absent DNA, TCRdb's TRBD1 call cannot be checked. Germline V gene sequence: CDR1 MNHNY, CDR2 SVGAGI (reference sequence). CDR3 size: 15 residues. The CDR3 is CASTFLGTENTEAFF.

This chain uses TRBV12-3 or TRBV12-4 with TRBJ2-5; with no DNA, the TCRdb D assignment of TRBD2 cannot be verified. This CDR3 contains 13 residues. The CDR3 reads CASMEVGFETQYF.

The chain couples TRBV7-6 to TRBJ2-2. The CDR3 covers 19 residues. The germline V gene encodes CDR1 SGHVS and CDR2 FNYEAQ. The CDR3 region is CASSLAGSFSSENTGELFF.

The V gene is TRBV4-1, the J gene TRBJ2-3; the TRBD2 assignment by TCRdb is unverifiable without DNA. Germline V gene lookup returns CDR1 MGHRA and CDR2 YSYEKL. This CDR3 spans 16 amino acids. The CDR3 sequence: CASSQVSGGATNTQYF.

V usage is TRBV29-1 and J usage is TRBJ2-2; lacking DNA, the TRBD1 call made by TCRdb goes unchecked. There are 17 residues in the CDR3. CDR1 is SQVTM and CDR2 is ANQGSEA in the germline V gene. This CDR3 is CSVEGGDRGLNTGELFF.

This chain joins TRBV15 and TRBJ1-2. CDR3 length: 13 amino acids. CDR1 and CDR2 from the germline V gene are LNHNV and YYDKDF (reference sequence). The CDR3 reads CATSREAEYGYTF.

The CDR3 reads CASSPYQRGLATDTQYF. This chain links TRBV7-3 with TRBJ2-3; absent DNA, TCRdb's TRBD1 call cannot be checked. The CDR3 is 17 residues long. CDR1 SGHTA and CDR2 FQGTGA come from the germline V gene.

V usage is TRBV3-1 and J usage is TRBJ2-2; TCRdb reports TRBD2, a call that lacks DNA to check it against. This CDR3 is 14 amino acids long. Per the germline V gene, CDR1 is LGHDT and CDR2 is YNNKEL (reference sequence). CDR3 in amino acids: CASSDSGGTGELFF. The full variable domain, completed using reference TRBV3-1 and TRBJ2-2, is DTAVSQTPKYLVTQMGNDKSIKCEQNLGHDTMYWYKQDSKKFLKIMFSYNNKELIINETVPNRFSPKSPDKAHLNLHINSLELGDSAVYFCASSDSGGTGELFFGEGSRLTVL.

The chain joins TRBV11-1 to TRBJ2-1; the D call of TRBD2 rests on TCRdb alone, since no DNA is present to check it. Germline CDR1 reads SGHAT; CDR2 reads FQDESV (reference sequence). The CDR3 consists of 15 residues. The CDR3 sequence: CASSLYVLAPNEQFF.

The rearrangement uses TRBV12-3 or TRBV12-4 and TRBJ2-7; the TRBD1 assignment by TCRdb is unverifiable without DNA. The CDR3 has 15 amino acids. CDR3 sequence reads: CASSSDQTGSYEQYF.

V usage is TRBV20-1 and J usage is TRBJ1-3. Germline values: CDR1 DFQATT, CDR2 SNEGSKA (reference sequence). This CDR3 has 14 amino acids. The CDR3 sequence is CSARDWTEGNTIYF.

V is TRBV9 and J is TRBJ2-1. The CDR3 consists of 13 residues. In germline, CDR1 is SGDLS, CDR2 YYNGEE. CDR3 in amino acids: CASNPEGNNEQFF.